These 17 T cell receptor beta chains were sequenced from one sample in a study of T cell changes during pregnancy in multiple sclerosis. Libraries were prepared by immunoSEQ multiplex PCR; TCRdb keeps only in-frame clonotypes and omits some of them. The repertoire holds around 55,000 clones, about 87% seen once, with over 0.45% in the top ten. This specimen was CD4+ T cells from peripheral blood mononuclear cells, taken in the first trimester of pregnancy. The origin of the receptors is a female donor with multiple sclerosis, enrolled in a pregnancy study.

V gene TRBV5-5 combines with J gene TRBJ2-4, with D possibly TRBD1 on 6 matching bases. V lost 6 bases and J 5 bases, leaving 15 bases between the germline ends. Germline V lookup: CDR1 SGHKS, CDR2 YYEKEE (reference sequence). The CDR3 totals 14 residues. The CDR3 DNA sequence: TGTGCCAGCAAGCAACAGGGAGAAGAAAACATTCAGTACTTC. This translates into CASKQQGEENIQYF.

The V and J genes are TRBV6-1 and TRBJ1-2; TRBD1 matches 7 bases. Germline V gene lookup returns CDR1 MNHNS and CDR2 SASEGT. CDR3 size: 13 residues. With V trimmed by 6 bases and J by 4 bases, 5 bases remained unmatched. This CDR3 reads CASRPTGVYGYTF. The CDR3 DNA reads as TGTGCCAGCAGACCCACAGGGGTCTATGGCTACACCTTC.

Here the CDR3 DNA reads TGTGCCAGCAGTTTATATAACCAGGGAACCGGGGAGCTGTTTTTT. It is translated as CASSLYNQGTGELFF. The chain links TRBV28 to TRBJ2-2, with D possibly matching TRBD1 (5 bases). The length of the CDR3 is 15 residues. The V end lost 1 base, the J end lost 5 bases, and 11 bases lay between the germline ends. The germline V gene encodes CDR1 MDHEN and CDR2 SYDVKM.

The rearrangement uses TRBV6-5 and TRBJ2-1; D gene uncertain. The V gene's germline CDR1 is MNHEY and CDR2 SVGAGI. V lost 0 bases and J lost 2, with 11 bases in between. CDR3 size: 16 residues. The CDR3: CASSYSPSPPYNEQFF. The CDR3 bases are TGTGCCAGCAGTTACTCACCCAGTCCCCCCTACAATGAGCAGTTCTTC.

The chain joins TRBV27 to TRBJ1-5, with D perhaps TRBD1 (5 bases). V shed 5 bases and J shed 9 bases, with 23 bases lying between them. CDR1 is MNHEY and CDR2 is SMNVEV in the germline V gene (reference sequence). The CDR3 has 16 amino acids. The DNA for the CDR3 is TGTGCCAGCAGTCCCCAGGGACTGGGGTTTGGTTGGCCCCAGCATTTT. Its protein product is CASSPQGLGFGWPQHF.

V and J are TRBV5-1 and TRBJ1-1; tentative D call: TRBD1 (6 bases). The CDR3 has 14 amino acids. The V end was cut by 4 bases, the J end by 4 bases, with 14 bases between. Germline lookup yields CDR1 SGHRS and CDR2 YFSETQ. CDR3 bases: TGCGCCAGCAGCCTGCGGGGAGGGGGCACTGAAGCTTTCTTT. Amino acids: CASSLRGGGTEAFF.

V is TRBV10-1 and J is TRBJ1-1, with D hard to call. The germline V and J ends were trimmed by 7 bases and 10 bases, with 19 bases remaining between them. The germline CDR1 and CDR2 sequences are WNHNN and SYGVQD (reference sequence). CDR3 length equals 13 residues. The chain's CDR3 is CASKEVSAFGAFF. In DNA, the CDR3 is TGCGCCAGCAAGGAGGTGTCGGCGTTTGGAGCTTTCTTT.

This clone was seen more than once but under ten times. The V call is TRBV18, the J call TRBJ1-6; TRBD1 matches 8 bases. J gave up 8 bases and V 3 bases, and 3 bases lay outside the gene matches. The germline V gene has CDR1 KGHSH and CDR2 LQKENI. This CDR3 has 14 amino acids. The CDR3 loop is CASSPGQGHSPLHF. The CDR3 coding sequence is TGTGCCAGCTCACCCGGACAGGGACATTCACCCCTCCACTTT.

The chain recombines TRBV29-1 with TRBJ2-1; TRBD2 aligns across 10 bases. With 3 bases clipped from V and 2 bases from J, the junction kept 4 bases outside the gene matches. The germline gives CDR1 SQVTM, CDR2 ANQGSEA. The CDR3 has 15 residues. The CDR3 DNA is TGCAGCGTTGAGTCTAGCGGGGGAGCCTACAATGAGCAGTTCTTC. Translation gives CSVESSGGAYNEQFF.

This sequence joins TRBV6-5 and TRBJ1-5; 8 positions match TRBD1. This CDR3 has 14 residues. The germline gives CDR1 MNHEY, CDR2 SVGAGI. The V segment lost 5 bases and the J segment 5 bases; nucleotides outside the gene matches: 5. The CDR3 loop is CASSTGGWDQPQHF. The CDR3 bases are TGTGCCAGCAGTACAGGGGGATGGGATCAGCCCCAGCATTTT.

The chain combines TRBV5-1 with TRBJ1-6, with D tentatively TRBD1 (5 bases). The CDR3 is made up of 15 amino acids. CDR1 and CDR2 (germline): SGHRS, YFSETQ. V lost 0 bases, J lost 3 bases, and 7 bases lay in between. DNA of the CDR3: TGCGCCAGCAGCTTGGAGGGGATCTATAATTCACCCCTCCACTTT. This gives the protein CASSLEGIYNSPLHF.

The chain uses TRBV28 and TRBJ1-3; D is ambiguous. CDR1 is MDHEN, CDR2 SYDVKM, per germline. The V and J ends lost 6 bases and 2 bases respectively, with 14 bases between them. This CDR3 comprises 15 residues. The CDR3: CASSRRVSAGNTIYF. As DNA, the CDR3 is TGTGCCAGCAGCCGGAGGGTCTCGGCTGGAAACACCATATATTTT.

This chain links TRBV28 with TRBJ2-1; 12 positions match TRBD2. From germline, CDR1 is MDHEN and CDR2 SYDVKM. V was clipped by 5 bases and J by 15 bases; unmatched bases: 17. The CDR3 extends over 16 amino acids. The CDR3: CASSPGTSGPRTRGFF. CDR3 bases: TGTGCCAGCAGTCCCGGGACTAGCGGGCCTAGGACCAGGGGGTTCTTC.

The chain recombines TRBV7-2 with TRBJ2-4; D possibly corresponds to TRBD2 (5 bases). CDR1 is SGHTA, CDR2 FQGNSA, per germline. V was clipped by 4 bases and J by 3 bases, with 16 bases between them. The CDR3 runs 16 residues. CDR3 DNA: TGTGCCAGCAGCTCCGTGACTACCCCCAGCAAAAACATTCAGTACTTC. Translated, it gives CASSSVTTPSKNIQYF.

This sequence joins TRBV19 and TRBJ1-5; maybe TRBD1 (5 bases). V was cut by 6 bases and J by 3 bases, with 15 bases left in between. This CDR3 region has 15 residues. Looked up from germline, CDR1 is LNHDA and CDR2 is SQIVND (reference sequence). CDR3 protein: CASRRTGVINQPQHF. CDR3 DNA sequence: TGTGCCAGTAGGAGAACAGGAGTCATCAATCAGCCCCAGCATTTT.

The chain couples TRBV7-9 to TRBJ1-5; 8 positions agree with TRBD1. J lost 4 bases, V lost 3 bases, and 5 bases had no gene match. The CDR3 is made up of 15 amino acids. CDR1 is SEHNR and CDR2 is FQNEAQ in the germline V gene (reference sequence). This CDR3 reads CASSFGTGINQPQHF. The CDR3, as DNA: TGTGCCAGCAGCTTCGGGACAGGTATTAATCAGCCCCAGCATTTT.

The chain recombines TRBV30 with TRBJ1-3; D gene uncertain. The germline V gene encodes CDR1 GTSNPN and CDR2 SVGIG (reference sequence). There are 12 residues in the CDR3. Deletions cut 7 bases from V and 1 base from J, with 8 bases between. The CDR3 here is CASTYSGNTIYF. CDR3 DNA sequence: TGTGCCTCCACCTATTCTGGAAACACCATATATTTT.